These T cell receptor beta chains were read from a single sample in a study of blood T cells in healthy people across ages. TCRdb ran MiXCR on the 5' RACE reads and lists one entry per CDR3 protein. The sample shows 800,000 to 950,000 distinct CDR3 sequences, 25% to 35% of them seen only once. The sample was also reused in another study, on T cells of mothers and their children.

The sequenced sample consisted of blood. These receptors all come from a woman aged 40 to 55 in good health. Each CDR3 is given with its conserved first and last residue. D genes are given only for firm matches. Where a row states a size, it is once, few, many or the class of an expanded clone; other rows omit it.

>TRBJ2-7|many|NA|TRBV29-1
CSVKDGRNSYEQYF
TGCAGCGTTAAAGATGGGAGAAACTCCTACGAGCAGTACTTC
>TRBJ2-3|NA|TRBD2|TRBV4-1
CASSPLPGGAIGTDTQYF
TGCGCCAGCAGCCCGTTGCCGGGGGGGGCTATTGGCACAGATACGCAGTATTTT
>TRBJ1-1|once|NA|TRBV18
CASSPLKATEAFF
TGTGCCAGCTCACCACTAAAGGCCACTGAAGCTTTCTTT
>TRBJ1-2|few|TRBD1|TRBV11-2
CASTPGTGGLLYGYTF
TGTGCCAGCACCCCCGGGACAGGGGGCTTACTCTATGGCTACACCTTC
>TRBJ2-1|NA|NA|TRBV12-3/TRBV12-4
CASRQDSSSYNEQFF
TGTGCCAGCAGGCAAGACTCGAGCTCCTACAATGAGCAGTTCTTC
>TRBJ2-7|NA|NA|TRBV20-1
CSAAEYNEQYF
TGCAGTGCGGCAGAGTACAACGAGCAGTACTTC
>TRBJ2-4|few|TRBD1|TRBV20-1
CSARGGDRARGLAKNIQYF
TGCAGTGCTAGGGGGGGGGACAGGGCGCGGGGCCTAGCCAAAAACATTCAGTACTTC
>TRBJ2-7|many|TRBD1|TRBV9
CASSAGRWGQGSYEQYF
TGTGCCAGCAGCGCCGGAAGATGGGGACAGGGGTCCTACGAGCAGTACTTC
>TRBJ2-5|many|NA|TRBV29-1
CSVIPPGSETQYF
TGCAGCGTTATCCCGCCAGGGTCGGAGACCCAGTACTTC
>TRBJ1-6|few|NA|TRBV6-4
CASSDDGASPLHF
TGTGCCAGCAGTGACGACGGGGCTTCACCCCTCCACTTT
>TRBJ1-2|many|NA|TRBV20-1
CSARGGNGYTF
TGCAGTGCTAGAGGGGGGAATGGCTACACCTTC
>TRBJ2-2|NA|TRBD1|TRBV7-7
CASKGQGDTGKLFF
TGTGCTAGCAAGGGACAGGGGGACACCGGGAAGCTGTTTTTT
>TRBJ2-6|NA|NA|TRBV6-5
CASSYSLPGIKSGANVLTF
TGTGCCAGCAGTTATTCTCTGCCAGGGATCAAATCTGGGGCCAACGTCCTGACTTTC
>TRBJ2-5|many|NA|TRBV20-1
CSATLEGAQETQYF
TGCAGTGCTACCCTGGAGGGGGCTCAAGAGACCCAGTACTTC
>TRBJ2-5|NA|NA|TRBV2
CASSGGGGETQYF
TGTGCCAGCAGTGGAGGGGGTGGAGAGACCCAGTACTTC
>TRBJ1-2|once|TRBD1|TRBV6-5
CASVGGDRSGGYTF
TGTGCCAGCGTCGGGGGGGACAGGTCTGGAGGCTACACCTTC
>TRBJ2-5|few|NA|TRBV27
CASSPLRAGPQETQYF
TGTGCCAGCAGTCCCCTGAGGGCAGGGCCTCAAGAGACCCAGTACTTC
>TRBJ2-2|NA|NA|TRBV7-8
CASSLEARTNTGELFF
TGTGCCAGCAGCTTAGAAGCTAGGACGAACACCGGGGAGCTGTTTTTT
>TRBJ2-1|many|NA|TRBV6-2/TRBV6-3
CASIPAGRKYNEQFF
TGTGCCAGCATCCCGGCGGGACGGAAGTACAATGAGCAGTTCTTC
>TRBJ1-6|few|TRBD1|TRBV20-1
CSAQSTGGFDSPLHF
TGCAGTGCGCAGTCGACAGGGGGTTTTGATTCACCCCTCCACTTT